Presented here are 8 T cell receptor beta chains from one specimen sequenced in a study of blood T cell repertoires in COVID-19 (dated by TCRdb to the early 2020s). The library was made by the immunoSEQ multiplex PCR assay. In its TCRdb copy, this immuneACCESS table keeps in-frame sequences only and misses some clones. Where compared with another copy, unresolved V genes explain less than half of these, and the others have no known cause. Across this sample there are 200,000 to 250,000 clones, with around 82% seen only once. The ten top clones hold more than 4.5% of the sample. Input material: PBMCs or T cells enriched from blood (not recorded which). The receptors originated from a woman between 50 and 59 years old who had been exposed to COVID-19.

The rearrangement joins TRBV28 to TRBJ1-1, with a weak D call TRBD1 (5 bases). The germline V and J ends were trimmed by 2 bases and 8 bases, with 12 bases remaining between them. The CDR3 spans 13 residues. Germline V lookup: CDR1 MDHEN, CDR2 SYDVKM. As DNA, the CDR3 is TGTGCCAGCAGTTTAGGAGGGGCGGGGGAAGCTTTCTTT. Translating it yields CASSLGGAGEAFF. The whole variable domain, remainder taken from reference TRBV28 and TRBJ1-1, is DVKVTQSSRYLVKRTGEKVFLECVQDMDHENMFWYRQDPGLGLRLIYFSYDVKMKEKGDIPEGYSVSREKKERFSLILESASTNQTSMYLCASSLGGAGEAFFGQGTRLTVV.

The J gene is TRBJ1-1, the V gene TRBV24-1, with 7 nucleotides matching TRBD1. From germline, CDR1 is KGHDR and CDR2 SFDVKD. The J segment lost 4 bases and the V segment lost 3 bases, leaving 4 bases of the junction unmatched. The CDR3 is made up of 14 amino acids. CDR3 sequence: CATSDHRGGTEAFF. Here the CDR3 DNA reads TGTGCCACCAGTGATCACAGGGGCGGCACTGAAGCTTTCTTT.

The V gene is TRBV7-2, the J gene TRBJ1-2, with 10 positions matching TRBD1. The junction had 5 bases not matched to a gene; V was cut back by 3 bases and J by 4 bases. The CDR3 is 15 residues long. Germline-derived CDR1 and CDR2 are SGHTA and FQGNSA. Written as DNA, the CDR3 is TGTGCCAGCAGCTTCGGGACAGGGGAGGCCTATGGCTACACCTTC. Protein sequence: CASSFGTGEAYGYTF.

This clone was counted only a few times. The CDR3 spells CASSDKPNQPQHF. CDR3 in DNA: TGTGCCAGCAGCGACAAGCCCAATCAGCCCCAGCATTTT. V usage is TRBV6-5 and J usage is TRBJ1-5; D unclear. There are 13 residues in the CDR3. The germline CDR1 and CDR2 sequences are MNHEY and SVGAGI. The V gene lost 6 bases and the J gene lost 3 bases, with 9 bases spanning the gap.

V and J are TRBV21-1 and TRBJ1-2. TRBV21-1 constitutes a pseudogene. This CDR3 region has 14 residues. The CDR3 coding sequence is TGTGCCAGCAGCACCCCCCGGGCGGAGGATGGCTACACCTTC. Its protein product is CASSTPRAEDGYTF.

The rearrangement links TRBV9 to TRBJ1-1; D is unresolved. The CDR3 has 14 residues. V was shortened by 4 bases and J by 4 bases, with 14 bases between the two germline ends. Germline V CDR1 and CDR2: SGDLS, YYNGEE. The DNA of the CDR3 is TGTGCCAGCAGCCCCCGAGGCTTCGGCACTGAAGCTTTCTTT. Its protein is CASSPRGFGTEAFF.

The V call is TRBV7-9, the J call TRBJ1-4, with TRBD1 matching 7 bases. Germline-derived CDR1 and CDR2 are SEHNR and FQNEAQ (reference sequence). The CDR3 extends over 14 amino acids. V gave up 5 bases and J gave up 7 bases; unmatched junction bases: 7. CDR3 in DNA: TGTGCCAGCAGCGGAAGACAGGGCAGTGAAAAACTGTTTTTT. Its protein product is CASSGRQGSEKLFF.

Only one count was recorded for this clone. This chain links TRBV10-3 with TRBJ1-3, with D perhaps TRBD1 (5 bases). V was trimmed by 0 bases and J by 2 bases, leaving 8 bases between them. This CDR3 region has 15 residues. The V gene's germline CDR1 is ENHRY and CDR2 SYGVKD. CDR3 protein: CAISESRETGNTIYF. Here the CDR3 DNA reads TGTGCCATCAGTGAGTCCAGGGAAACTGGAAACACCATATATTTT.